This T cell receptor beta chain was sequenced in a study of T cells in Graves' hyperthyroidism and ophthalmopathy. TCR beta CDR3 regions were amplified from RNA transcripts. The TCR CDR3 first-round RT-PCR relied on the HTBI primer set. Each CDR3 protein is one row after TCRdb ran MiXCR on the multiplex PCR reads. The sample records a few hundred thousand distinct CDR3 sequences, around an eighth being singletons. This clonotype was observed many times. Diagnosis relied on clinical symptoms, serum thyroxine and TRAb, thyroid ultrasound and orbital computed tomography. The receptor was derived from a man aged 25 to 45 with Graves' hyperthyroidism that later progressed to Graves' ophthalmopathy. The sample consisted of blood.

CDR3 sequence reads: CSVKGQGTDTQYF. DNA of the CDR3: TGCAGCGTTAAGGGACAAGGCACAGATACGCAGTATTTT. The gene calls are TRBV29-1 and TRBJ2-3; possibly TRBD1 for D (6 bases). Per the germline V gene, CDR1 is SQVTM and CDR2 is ANQGSEA. V was clipped by 5 bases and J by 1 base, with 10 bases between them. The CDR3 totals 13 residues.